This T cell receptor (beta chain) was sequenced for a study of T cell changes during pregnancy in multiple sclerosis (dated by TCRdb to between 2018 and 2020). Regarding the research as a whole: Changes in the T cell repertoire over the course of pregnancy were examined in this study in women with multiple sclerosis.

Concerning this clone itself: The antigen it binds to is not known. Qualities for individual bases were not recorded, and no much larger clone is one base off.

Libraries were built with the immunoSEQ multiplex PCR assay. In TCRdb, the immuneACCESS table is reduced to in-frame sequences with V and J assigned. These tables do not hold every clone; where another copy was compared, an unresolved V gene accounts for under half, and the others remain unexplained. This sample has approximately 92,000 clones in its table, and more than 85% of those were observed once. The top ten clones comprise less than 2% of the sample. From the cysteine through the phenylalanine, the CDR3 covers 17 amino acids. The entry retains the CDR3 DNA only, 51 bases that are in frame from base 1. The germline V gene sets CDR1 to MGHRA and CDR2 to YSYEKL. Here V drops 5 bases and J drops 4 bases, and the junction holds 14 bases not matched to any gene.

This sequence uses TRBV4-1 and TRBJ2-5; 9 junctional bases match TRBD2. This TCR was recovered from a female donor with multiple sclerosis, enrolled in a pregnancy study. Sequences were derived from peripheral blood, sampled in the first trimester of pregnancy. The DNA reads TGCGCCAGCAGCATACTTCTCGCGGGAGGGCCGTCAGAGACCCAGTACTTC. This encodes CASSILLAGGPSETQYF.